This TCR beta chain was recovered during a study of blood T cell repertoires in COVID-19. Study details: T cells, B-cell-depleted T cells, or PBMCs supplied cDNA or gDNA.

The CDR3 is made up of 16 amino acids. Germline trimming cut 2 bases from V and 4 bases from J; bases unmatched to any gene: 5. Germline V lookup: CDR1 SNHLY, CDR2 FYNNEI. Only in-frame clones appear in the TCRdb table, and some are missing; sequencing was by immunoSEQ multiplex PCR. The profile covers some 250,000 clones, with around 80% appearing a single time and around 4% taken by the ten largest. The receptor was derived from a man between 60 and 75 years old with acute or convalescent COVID-19. The sequenced sample consisted of peripheral blood. The chain links TRBV2 to TRBJ1-4, with 9 bases fitting TRBD1. The CDR3 loop is CASSESRDRVNEKLFF. CDR3 bases: TGTGCCAGCAGTGAATCTAGGGACAGGGTTAATGAAAAACTGTTTTTT.